This T cell receptor beta chain derives from a study of beta chain features in type 1 diabetes. About the study: Summed over all samples, the examined sorted cells came to 107,917,701.

What was sequenced were expressed TCRB transcripts, since all of the isolated RNA had been reverse transcribed. Method: immunoSEQ multiplex PCR; TCRdb's copy keeps in-frame clones and lacks some. The sample has some 44,000 clones; over 50% are singletons. The table lists this clone with a few counts. Antigen specificity is unknown. Averaging around 110 mL, one heparinised blood draw was given by each donor. Study results and limitations: Moderate yet significant TCRB CDR3 shortening was seen in Type 1 diabetes patients in all four CD4+ subsets. Insertion counts at VDJ junctions were lower in type 1 diabetes patients, who also showed more deletions there.

The CDR3 runs 14 residues. The V gene's germline CDR1 is SEHNR and CDR2 FQNEAQ (reference sequence). The source of this sequence is a woman between 18 and 29 years old in good health. V and J are TRBV7-9 and TRBJ2-5; possibly TRBD2 for D (6 bases). The J call may be faulty, since TRBJ2-7 better matches the DNA end. Input material: Tregs from blood. Here the CDR3 reads CASSRGRSGDEQYF. CDR3 bases: TGTGCCAGCAGTAGAGGGAGGTCCGGGGACGAGCAGTACTTC.